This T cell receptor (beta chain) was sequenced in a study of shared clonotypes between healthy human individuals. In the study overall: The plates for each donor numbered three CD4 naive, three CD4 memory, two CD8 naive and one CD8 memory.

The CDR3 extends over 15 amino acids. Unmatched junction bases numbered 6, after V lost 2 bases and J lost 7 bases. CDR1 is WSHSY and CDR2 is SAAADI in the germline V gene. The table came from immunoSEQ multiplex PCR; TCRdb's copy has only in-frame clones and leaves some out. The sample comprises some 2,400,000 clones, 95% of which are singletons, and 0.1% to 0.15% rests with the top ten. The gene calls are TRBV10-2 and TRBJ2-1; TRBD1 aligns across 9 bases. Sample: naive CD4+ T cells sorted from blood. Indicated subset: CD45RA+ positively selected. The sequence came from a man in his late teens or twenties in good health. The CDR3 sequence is CASSEKGQGGNEQFF. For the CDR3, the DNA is TGCGCCAGCAGTGAGAAGGGACAGGGTGGAAATGAGCAGTTCTTC.